Below are 18 T cell receptor beta chains sequenced from a single sample in a study of blood T cell repertoires in COVID-19 (dated by TCRdb to 2020 to 2021). Library preparation was by the immunoSEQ multiplex PCR assay. As stored in TCRdb, this immuneACCESS dataset retains in-frame rearrangements with V and J assigned. A fraction of the clones does not appear; measured against another copy, unresolved V genes explain less than half of the discrepancy, and the remainder lacks a known reason. Recorded for this sample are around 250,000 clones; 75% to 90% of them occurred a single time. Clones ranked in the top ten supply approximately 9% of the sample. The sample comprised peripheral blood. Every receptor here comes from a human donor in a cohort sampled during active COVID-19.

CDR3 sequence reads: CASSRGGTPWFGNTIYF. In DNA form, the CDR3 reads TGTGCCAGCAGTCGGGGGGGGACGCCTTGGTTTGGAAACACCATATATTTT. The chain recombines TRBV28 with TRBJ1-3, with D possibly TRBD1 on 5 matching bases. Germline loops: CDR1 MDHEN, CDR2 SYDVKM. V was clipped by 5 bases and J by 3 bases, with 20 bases between them. The CDR3 consists of 17 residues.

CDR3 region: CASSQDPGQDTGELFF. The CDR3, as DNA: TGCGCCAGCAGCCAAGATCCAGGGCAGGACACCGGGGAGCTGTTTTTT. The gene calls are TRBV4-3 and TRBJ2-2, with a weak D call TRBD1 (5 bases). Germline V CDR1 and CDR2: LGHNA, YSLEER. The CDR3 contains 16 residues. V was pared by 0 bases and J by 3 bases, with 11 bases between.

This clone was counted ten times or more. This chain uses TRBV5-4 with TRBJ2-3, with D perhaps TRBD2 (5 bases). Germline V gene data show CDR1 as SGHNT and CDR2 as YYREEE (reference sequence). V lost 4 bases and J lost 3, with 12 bases in between. The length of the CDR3 is 14 residues. The CDR3 loop is CASSQDWKTDTQYF. The CDR3 DNA reads TGTGCCAGCAGCCAGGACTGGAAAACAGATACGCAGTATTTT.

The chain is built from TRBV24-1 and TRBJ2-3, with 7 nucleotides matching TRBD1. Germline CDR1 is KGHDR and CDR2 is SFDVKD. This CDR3 comprises 16 residues. With V trimmed by 3 bases and J by 3 bases, 8 bases remained unmatched. The CDR3 coding sequence is TGTGCCACCAGTGATCGCGCAGGGGGATGGACAGATACGCAGTATTTT. Its translation is CATSDRAGGWTDTQYF.

This chain connects TRBV19 to TRBJ2-7, with D uncertain. The germline CDR1 and CDR2 sequences are LNHDA and SQIVND (reference sequence). The CDR3 contains 14 residues. V gave up 5 bases and J gave up 2 bases, with 13 bases separating them. Written as DNA, the CDR3 is TGTGCCAGTAGTTCAACTACTCAGACCTACGAGCAGTACTTC. It is translated as CASSSTTQTYEQYF.

The rearrangement uses TRBV10-3 and TRBJ1-5; 10 bases are a match to TRBD1. This CDR3 has 15 amino acids. After removal of 4 bases from V and 6 bases from J, the junction contained 6 bases not matched to a gene. Germline assignment: CDR1 ENHRY and CDR2 SYGVKD. DNA of the CDR3: TGTGCCATCAGTGCCGGACAGGGGGAGGGTCAGCCCCAGCATTTT. Translated: CAISAGQGEGQPQHF.

The chain joins TRBV19 to TRBJ1-4; 7 positions match TRBD1. Germline V lookup: CDR1 LNHDA, CDR2 SQIVND (reference sequence). Unmatched junction bases numbered 12, after V lost 7 bases and J lost 7 bases. The CDR3 has 15 amino acids. The CDR3 region is CASTDPGTELEKLFF. The CDR3 bases are TGTGCCAGTACGGACCCAGGGACAGAACTTGAAAAACTGTTTTTT.

V and J are TRBV3-1 (or the pseudogene TRBV3-2) and TRBJ2-7; 11 bases match TRBD2. The CDR3 contains 17 residues. Germline-derived CDR1 and CDR2 are LGHDT and YNNKEL (reference sequence). Losses at the gene ends were 1 base for V and 6 bases for J; bases not matched to a gene: 11. The CDR3 sequence is CASSQGSGGEYSPEQYF. The CDR3 DNA follows: TGTGCCAGCAGCCAAGGTAGCGGGGGGGAATACTCCCCCGAGCAGTACTTC.

This chain joins TRBV10-3 and TRBJ1-4; 7 positions match TRBD1. Germline V lookup: CDR1 ENHRY, CDR2 SYGVKD. The CDR3 covers 12 residues. The J segment lost 7 bases and the V segment lost 6 bases, leaving 2 bases of the junction unmatched. The CDR3 is CAISRQGEKLFF. The CDR3 DNA reads TGTGCCATCAGCCGACAGGGTGAAAAACTGTTTTTT.

This chain uses TRBV2 with TRBJ2-2; D is unresolved. This CDR3 spans 14 amino acids. Trimming took off 8 bases at V and 4 bases at J, with 14 bases between the two ends. Germline values: CDR1 SNHLY, CDR2 FYNNEI. CDR3 loop: CASERRRSTGELFF. CDR3 DNA: TGTGCCAGCGAGAGGCGGAGATCCACCGGGGAGCTGTTTTTT.

This sequence joins TRBV3-1 (or the pseudogene TRBV3-2) and TRBJ2-1, with D possibly being TRBD2 (5 bases). Trimming removed 1 base at V and 0 bases at J, with 13 bases between. This CDR3 has 17 amino acids. CDR1 and CDR2 (germline): LGHDT, YNNKEL (reference sequence). DNA of the CDR3: TGTGCCAGCAGCCAAGGGTTGAGGGATAGCTCCTACAATGAGCAGTTCTTC. Residues: CASSQGLRDSSYNEQFF.

The rearrangement links TRBV12-3 or TRBV12-4 to TRBJ2-3; D may be TRBD2 (5 bases). The CDR3 length is 13 residues. Deletions cut 0 bases from V and 5 bases from J, with 6 bases between. CDR3 residues: CASSLAEEDTQYF. CDR3 nucleotides: TGTGCCAGCAGTTTAGCGGAGGAAGATACGCAGTATTTT.

The chain has TRBV3-1 (or the pseudogene TRBV3-2) and TRBJ2-1; 7 nucleotides line up with TRBD2. Per germline, CDR1 LGHDT and CDR2 YNNKEL (reference sequence). The CDR3 is 14 residues long. The J segment lost 9 bases and the V segment lost 5 bases, leaving 10 bases of the junction unmatched. CDR3 amino acids: CASSSEGGPVEQFF. CDR3 DNA sequence: TGTGCCAGCAGCAGCGAGGGAGGGCCAGTTGAGCAGTTCTTC.

The J gene is TRBJ2-2, the V gene TRBV5-4; 8 positions agree with TRBD1. This CDR3 is built from 15 residues. Germline loops: CDR1 SGHNT, CDR2 YYREEE (reference sequence). The trim removed 3 bases at V and 7 bases at J, leaving 8 bases unmatched. The CDR3 DNA reads as TGTGCCAGCAGCTCAAGGACAGGGTCGGGCGGGGAGCTGTTTTTT. It encodes CASSSRTGSGGELFF.

Comment on this clone: This specimen includes other DNA sequences encoding the same CDR3. The J gene is TRBJ1-2, the V gene TRBV18; possible D gene TRBD1, 5 bases. The CDR3 extends over 13 amino acids. The V end was cut by 3 bases, the J end by 3 bases, with 8 bases between. Germline CDR1 reads KGHSH; CDR2 reads LQKENI. Written as DNA, the CDR3 is TGTGCCAGCTCACCCCAAGGGGACTATGGCTACACCTTC. Translation: CASSPQGDYGYTF.

The genes are TRBV3-1 (or the pseudogene TRBV3-2) and TRBJ1-5, with a weak D call TRBD1 (6 bases). Per germline, CDR1 LGHDT and CDR2 YNNKEL (reference sequence). The CDR3 is 15 residues long. Trimming shortened V by 2 bases and J by 1 base, and 9 bases separated the two germline ends. The CDR3 loop reads CASSQFRGSNQPQHF. DNA of the CDR3: TGTGCCAGCAGCCAATTCAGGGGAAGCAATCAGCCCCAGCATTTT.

The chain has TRBV6-5 and TRBJ2-5; possibly TRBD2 for D (6 bases). The CDR3 runs 13 residues. CDR1 and CDR2 (germline): MNHEY, SVGAGI. V lost 5 bases, J lost 5 bases, and 12 bases lay in between. The CDR3 nucleotides read TGTGCCAGCAGTCTCTCGGAGGGGGAGACCCAGTACTTC. Protein: CASSLSEGETQYF.

The J gene is TRBJ2-3, the V gene TRBV28; D remains ambiguous. The CDR3 runs to 14 residues. Germline loops: CDR1 MDHEN, CDR2 SYDVKM. Trimming took off 3 bases at V and 4 bases at J, with 11 bases between the two ends. Here the CDR3 DNA reads TGTGCCAGCAGTTTCCCGGGTCGGCCAGATACGCAGTATTTT. It translates to CASSFPGRPDTQYF.